This TCR beta chain was found in a study of cytomegalovirus exposure and HLA in healthy donors. General observations from the study: Specificity for CMV antigens was confirmed in vitro for a few of the CMV-associated chains. The study found most TCR sequences rare, yet found some public TCRs in many donors.

The data were produced by immunoSEQ multiplex PCR, yet TCRdb's version contains in-frame clones alone and is incomplete. The table has some 140,000 clones, approximately 86% seen once. V dropped 2 bases and J dropped 5 bases, with 16 bases sitting between them. Germline V lookup: CDR1 MNHNS, CDR2 SASEGT. This CDR3 comprises 16 residues. Notes on this clone: Its specificity is not known.

The donors were members of the approximately 110-subject validation cohort (separate from the approximately 730-subject first cohort). This rearrangement joins TRBV6-1 to TRBJ1-5; maybe TRBD1 (6 bases). The source is a human donor in good health. Material: PBMCs. CDR3 amino acids: CASSESWGAGDQPQHF. CDR3 nucleotides: TGTGCCAGCAGTGAAAGTTGGGGGGCGGGGGATCAGCCCCAGCATTTT.